These 16 T cell receptor beta chains originate from one sample sequenced in a study of blood T cell repertoires in COVID-19. Clones were read by immunoSEQ multiplex PCR, and TCRdb kept only the in-frame ones, dropping some. The sample holds approximately 160,000 clones, around 84% seen once. The source material was peripheral blood. Source of these receptors: a man aged 50 or older with active or convalescent COVID-19.

The table lists this clone with a count of one. This chain uses TRBV28 with TRBJ2-4, with 7 bases that match TRBD1. This CDR3 contains 15 residues. CDR1 and CDR2 (germline): MDHEN, SYDVKM. Trimming removed 2 bases from V and 3 bases from J; junction bases left unmatched: 4. The CDR3 reads CASSLSWTGKNIQYF. The CDR3 DNA sequence: TGTGCCAGCAGTTTAAGTTGGACAGGCAAAAACATTCAGTACTTC.

The rearrangement links TRBV19 to TRBJ2-1; TRBD2 matches 9 bases. The CDR3 is 16 residues long. Trimming at V came to 1 base and at J to 7 bases, leaving 8 bases not matched to a gene. Germline CDR1 is LNHDA and CDR2 is SQIVND (reference sequence). CDR3 in DNA: TGTGCCAGTAGTATAGCGGCCAGCGGGGGGATTAATGAGCAGTTCTTC. Translated: CASSIAASGGINEQFF.

The chain joins TRBV10-2 to TRBJ2-5, with a possible D match to TRBD2 (5 bases). The CDR3 consists of 14 residues. Germline V gene sequence: CDR1 WSHSY, CDR2 SAAADI. V lost 4 bases and J lost 3, with 12 bases in between. The CDR3 here is CASSVNRGEETQYF. In nucleotides, the CDR3 is TGCGCCAGCAGTGTCAACCGGGGAGAAGAGACCCAGTACTTC.

CDR3 sequence: CASSYPGETQYF. The DNA for the CDR3 is TGTGCCAGCAGTTACCCAGGAGAGACCCAGTACTTC. V usage is TRBV6-2 or TRBV6-3 and J usage is TRBJ2-5; D ambiguous. Germline values: CDR1 MNHEY, CDR2 SVGEGT. V lost 2 bases, J lost 4 bases, and 5 bases lay in between. The CDR3 has 12 amino acids.

The J gene is TRBJ1-4, the V gene TRBV18, with D perhaps TRBD1 (5 bases). The CDR3 runs 14 residues. V dropped 6 bases and J dropped 4 bases, with 12 bases sitting between them. Germline CDR1 is KGHSH and CDR2 is LQKENI. CDR3 protein: CASSPGLSNEKLFF. The CDR3 region has the DNA TGTGCCAGCTCCCCGGGACTGAGTAATGAAAAACTGTTTTTT.

This rearrangement joins TRBV18 to TRBJ2-7; 12 bases fit TRBD2. CDR1 and CDR2 from the germline V gene are KGHSH and LQKENI. CDR3 size: 16 residues. J lost 6 bases, V lost 4 bases, and 10 bases had no gene match. This CDR3 is CASSRALAGGPTEQYF. The CDR3 region has the DNA TGTGCCAGCTCACGCGCTCTAGCGGGAGGGCCTACCGAGCAGTACTTC.

The chain is built from TRBV19 and TRBJ2-3; the D gene is possibly TRBD2 (5 bases). V lost 5 bases and J lost 0, with 12 bases in between. CDR3 length equals 15 residues. Germline loops: CDR1 LNHDA, CDR2 SQIVND (reference sequence). The CDR3 is CASSPAGTSTDTQYF. As DNA, the CDR3 is TGTGCCAGTAGTCCCGCGGGCACTAGCACAGATACGCAGTATTTT.

This clone has more than one count but fewer than ten. The chain employs TRBV5-3 and TRBJ1-2; weak D call: TRBD1 (6 bases). TRBV5-3 carries the ORF label, with uncertain function. The CDR3 totals 13 residues. The ends were cut back, 0 bases at V and 6 bases at J, with 9 bases in the middle. The CDR3 region has the DNA TGTGCCAGAAGCTTGGAAGGGACACATGGCTACACCTTC. It specifies CARSLEGTHGYTF.

The chain recombines TRBV6-5 with TRBJ2-7; 10 bases align to TRBD1. V was clipped by 0 bases and J by 3 bases; unmatched bases: 2. The CDR3 runs to 15 residues. Germline V gene sequence: CDR1 MNHEY, CDR2 SVGAGI. This chain's CDR3 is CASSYSGDRGYEQYF. The DNA for the CDR3 is TGTGCCAGCAGTTACTCAGGGGACAGGGGCTACGAGCAGTACTTC.

CDR3 DNA: TGCAGTGCTAGTGAGGAGCAAGAGACCCAGTACTTC. Its protein product is CSASEEQETQYF. The V call is TRBV20-1, the J call TRBJ2-5, with unresolved D. Germline V gene sequence: CDR1 DFQATT, CDR2 SNEGSKA (reference sequence). V lost 3 bases to trimming and J lost 2 bases, with 7 bases between them. The CDR3 is made up of 12 amino acids.

The chain has TRBV9 and TRBJ1-1; tentative D call: TRBD1 (6 bases). The CDR3 extends over 15 amino acids. V lost 0 bases, J lost 3 bases, and 12 bases lay in between. Germline V gene sequence: CDR1 SGDLS, CDR2 YYNGEE. CDR3 protein: CASSVEAGADTEAFF. The CDR3 DNA is TGTGCCAGCAGCGTAGAGGCAGGGGCGGACACTGAAGCTTTCTTT.

This clone was counted between two and nine times. For the CDR3, the DNA is TGTGCCAGCAGCGACCGGGACAGGGTCAACTATGGCTACACCTTC. Residues: CASSDRDRVNYGYTF. The chain employs TRBV7-9 and TRBJ1-2; 9 bases align to TRBD1. The length of the CDR3 is 15 residues. Germline V CDR1 and CDR2: SEHNR, FQNEAQ (reference sequence). With 5 bases clipped from V and 2 bases from J, the junction kept 6 bases outside the gene matches.

This chain links TRBV6-2 or TRBV6-3 with TRBJ2-3; unclear D gene. V dropped 4 bases and J dropped 6 bases, with 5 bases sitting between them. CDR1 and CDR2 (germline): MNHEY, SVGEGT. The CDR3 sequence is 11 residues long. CDR3 amino acids: CASSLFDTQYF. CDR3 coding DNA: TGTGCCAGCAGTTTATTTGATACGCAGTATTTT.

The chain links TRBV5-1 to TRBJ2-3; 14 positions match TRBD2. The V and J ends lost 2 bases and 14 bases, in that order; junction bases with no gene match: 10. CDR1 and CDR2 from the germline V gene are SGHRS and YFSETQ. The CDR3 totals 15 residues. CDR3 DNA sequence: TGCGCCAGCAGCTTATCCGGGACTAGCGGGAGAGGGTGGTATTTT. Protein product: CASSLSGTSGRGWYF.

The V gene is TRBV7-2, the J gene TRBJ1-5, with D perhaps matching TRBD1 (5 bases). Germline V CDR1 and CDR2: SGHTA, FQGNSA. The CDR3 has 16 residues. Trimming removed 0 bases at V and 9 bases at J, with 18 bases between. The CDR3 sequence: CASSLAVGPEGLPQHF. CDR3 in DNA: TGTGCCAGCAGCTTAGCCGTGGGGCCCGAAGGGTTGCCCCAGCATTTT. The full variable domain, completed using reference TRBV7-2 and TRBJ1-5, is GAGVSQSPSNKVTEKGKDVELRCDPISGHTALYWYRQSLGQGLEFLIYFQGNSAPDKSGLPSDRFSAERTGGSVSTLTIQRTQQEDSAVYLCASSLAVGPEGLPQHFGDGTRLSIL.

There are a few counts of this clone. The rearrangement uses TRBV3-1 (or the pseudogene TRBV3-2) and TRBJ1-2; 8 bases are shared with TRBD1. Trimming removed 4 bases from V and 2 bases from J; junction bases left unmatched: 3. Germline V gene sequence: CDR1 LGHDT, CDR2 YNNKEL (reference sequence). The CDR3 is 14 residues long. The CDR3 here is CASSRTGKNYGYTF. The CDR3 DNA follows: TGTGCCAGCAGCCGGACAGGGAAAAACTATGGCTACACCTTC.